This T cell receptor (beta chain) was sequenced for a study of blood T cell repertoires in COVID-19. Across the whole study: Whether acute or convalescent, the COVID-19 samples came from the United States, Italy and Spain. From T cells, B-cell-depleted T cells, or PBMCs came the material, which was cDNA or gDNA.

As processed by the authors: Counts of nucleated cells, estimated from reference gene primer amplification, were obtained. Some clones are missing from TCRdb's copy, which holds only in-frame ones; the method was immunoSEQ multiplex PCR. That table supplies the V and J calls and clone size; D and trimming were determined from the DNA. Among hundreds of thousands of clones listed, around 87% were seen once. Germline V gene sequence: CDR1 MGHDK, CDR2 SYGVNS. With 7 bases removed from V and 1 base from J, the gap between germline ends came to 4 bases. The CDR3 covers 11 residues. A single count supports this clone.

Sequenced: peripheral blood. This receptor was taken from a woman aged 45-65 years who had recovered from COVID-19. The chain carries TRBV25-1 and TRBJ1-1; D is unclear. The CDR3 here is CASTGNTEAFF. CDR3 in DNA: TGTGCCAGCACCGGGAACACTGAAGCTTTCTTT.